The 11 T cell receptor beta chains given below trace back to one sample, sequenced in a study of T cell responses to AZD1222 COVID-19 vaccine. Produced via immunoSEQ multiplex PCR; TCRdb's table is partial and in-frame only. The sample yields some 160,000 clones, 85% to 95% seen once. Specimen: peripheral blood, collected on day 0 of AZD1222 vaccination. All receptors come from an adult in good health.

The chain joins TRBV10-3 to TRBJ2-7; 8 nucleotides match TRBD1. This CDR3 region has 14 residues. J lost 4 bases, V lost 10 bases, and 12 bases had no gene match. Per the germline V gene, CDR1 is ENHRY and CDR2 is SYGVKD. CDR3: CATYAGTGIYEQYF. As DNA, the CDR3 is TGTGCCACTTACGCCGGGACAGGAATTTACGAGCAGTACTTC.

The chain carries TRBV6-6 and TRBJ2-2, with no clear D. Looked up from germline, CDR1 is MNHNY and CDR2 is SVGAGI (reference sequence). The V gene lost 9 bases and the J gene lost 5 bases, with 13 bases spanning the gap. The CDR3 spans 13 residues. DNA of the CDR3: TGTGCCAGTACACCAGTGGGGACCGGGGAGCTGTTTTTT. Translated, it gives CASTPVGTGELFF.

The chain joins TRBV12-3 or TRBV12-4 to TRBJ2-7, with a possible D match to TRBD1 (5 bases). This CDR3 has 12 amino acids. Trimming cost V 3 bases and J 3 bases, with 6 bases left between them. CDR3 loop: CASSLDNYEQYF. CDR3 DNA: TGTGCCAGCAGTTTGGACAACTACGAGCAGTACTTC.

This rearrangement joins TRBV5-1 to TRBJ1-1; 11 nucleotides match TRBD1. The J segment lost 5 bases and the V segment lost 0 bases, leaving 9 bases of the junction unmatched. CDR1 is SGHRS, CDR2 YFSETQ, per germline. The CDR3 sequence is 17 residues long. For the CDR3, the DNA is TGCGCCAGCAGCTTGGCCGGGACAGGGGGTGTCGGGACTGAAGCTTTCTTT. It translates to CASSLAGTGGVGTEAFF.

This chain uses TRBV4-1 with TRBJ2-3; 9 nucleotides match TRBD2. Germline values: CDR1 MGHRA, CDR2 YSYEKL. The CDR3 is 15 amino acids. V shed 4 bases, J shed 4 bases, and the junction held 6 bases outside the gene matches. CDR3 sequence (DNA): TGCGCCAGCAGCCTAAAAGCGGGGGGCCCAGATACGCAGTATTTT. Protein: CASSLKAGGPDTQYF.

The chain couples TRBV19 to TRBJ1-5, with D tentatively TRBD1 (6 bases). The CDR3 totals 15 residues. Germline assignment: CDR1 LNHDA and CDR2 SQIVND (reference sequence). Trimming cost V 3 bases and J 7 bases, with 16 bases left between them. For the CDR3, the DNA is TGTGCCAGTAGTATTGGGCCAGGGGTATCCCAGCCCCAGCATTTT. Its translation: CASSIGPGVSQPQHF.

The chain employs TRBV10-3 and TRBJ2-1; 9 bases are a match to TRBD2. This CDR3 is 13 amino acids long. The germline V gene has CDR1 ENHRY and CDR2 SYGVKD. Unmatched junction bases numbered 4, after V lost 7 bases and J lost 6 bases. The CDR3 is CAIMAGGLNEQFF. The CDR3 nucleotides are TGTGCCATCATGGCGGGGGGGCTCAATGAGCAGTTCTTC.

The chain has TRBV23-1 and TRBJ2-4; maybe TRBD2 (6 bases). TRBV23-1 is filed as an ORF, its function uncertain. The CDR3 totals 17 residues. The V and J ends lost 4 bases and 1 base respectively, with 17 bases between them. The CDR3, as DNA: TGCGCCAGCAGTCTCGCGGACTACTTCTTGGCCAAAAACATTCAGTACTTC. Translated, it gives CASSLADYFLAKNIQYF.

The CDR3 region is CASATTGGRTDTQYF. The CDR3 DNA reads TGTGCCAGTGCGACCACGGGGGGTCGCACAGATACGCAGTATTTT. The chain carries TRBV15 and TRBJ2-3, with 7 bases identical to TRBD2. Germline CDR1 is LNHNV and CDR2 is YYDKDF (reference sequence). The CDR3 has 15 residues. V trimming: 10 bases; J trimming: 1 base; junction bases outside the gene matches: 11.

The V call is TRBV27, the J call TRBJ1-6; TRBD1 matches at 7 bases. The CDR3 loop spans 15 amino acids. Unmatched junction bases numbered 3, after V lost 3 bases and J lost 4 bases. Germline V gives CDR1 MNHEY, CDR2 SMNVEV (reference sequence). The CDR3 region is CASSLTGLYNSPLHF. CDR3 DNA sequence: TGTGCCAGCAGTTTGACAGGGCTTTATAATTCACCCCTCCACTTT.

V usage is TRBV14 and J usage is TRBJ2-7, with D perhaps TRBD1 (6 bases). V lost 1 base and J 8 bases, leaving 12 bases between the germline ends. Per the germline V gene, CDR1 is SGHDN and CDR2 is FVKESK. The CDR3 is 13 amino acids. CDR3 bases: TGTGCCAGCAGCCAAGGGACAGAAGACCAGCAGTACTTC. Its translation: CASSQGTEDQQYF.